This TCR beta chain was captured in a study of blood T cell repertoires in COVID-19. Background on the study: Donors in the United States, Italy and Spain gave samples during acute or convalescent COVID-19.

In the source study's methods: How many nucleated cells were present was estimated from reference gene primer amplification. Libraries were prepared by immunoSEQ multiplex PCR; TCRdb keeps only in-frame clonotypes and omits some of them. V and J calls and clone size are as listed in that table; D and trimming were resolved from the DNA. The data show more than 95,000 clones, roughly nine tenths seen once. The CDR3 has 14 residues. The sequenced sample was peripheral blood. The V call is TRBV21-1, the J call TRBJ2-1; the table assigns TRBD1, which was not confirmed against the DNA. TRBV21-1 counts as a pseudogene. The origin of this receptor is a man in his 60s with acute or convalescent COVID-19. CDR3 region: CAMTGTSRTYEQFF. Here the CDR3 DNA reads TGTGCCATGACCGGGACATCAAGAACCTATGAGCAGTTCTTC.